A selection of T cell receptor beta chains follows, all from one sample in a study of T-cell memory formation after mild COVID-19. TCRdb independently ran MiXCR on the 5' RACE reads; one entry per CDR3 protein. In the table there are 430,000 or so distinct CDR3 sequences, roughly 23% of which are singletons. The source material was PBMCs or a T cell subset sorted from them (not recorded which). These receptor sequences come from an adult woman who had mild COVID-19 (a few samples of this study predate the infection). Cell type and time point are not known. Each CDR3 is given with its conserved first and last residue. The D gene is left open where the match is weak. The size entry is marked missing in some rows and otherwise reads once, few, many or a size class.

j_call: TRBJ2-3
clone_size: NA
d_call: NA
v_call: TRBV5-1
cdr3_aa: CASSPTPGLKHGRQYF
cdr3_nt: TGCGCCAGCAGCCCAACCCCGGGACTCAAGCACGGGCGGCAGTATTTT

j_call: TRBJ2-3
clone_size: many
d_call: TRBD1
v_call: TRBV6-5
cdr3_aa: CASRTGLITSTDTQYF
cdr3_nt: TGTGCCAGCAGGACAGGGCTGATCACTAGCACAGATACGCAGTATTTT

j_call: TRBJ1-1
clone_size: NA
d_call: NA
v_call: TRBV5-1
cdr3_aa: CASSSRLGGTEAFF
cdr3_nt: TGCGCCAGCAGCTCACGACTGGGGGGAACTGAAGCTTTCTTT

j_call: TRBJ1-1
clone_size: NA
d_call: NA
v_call: TRBV20-1
cdr3_aa: CSAREDPYAEAFF
cdr3_nt: TGCAGTGCTAGAGAGGACCCCTATGCGGAAGCTTTCTTT

j_call: TRBJ2-7
clone_size: NA
d_call: NA
v_call: TRBV12-3/TRBV12-4
cdr3_aa: CASSPSSQSEQYF
cdr3_nt: TGTGCCAGCAGTCCCTCGAGCCAGAGCGAGCAGTACTTC

j_call: TRBJ1-2
clone_size: NA
d_call: NA
v_call: TRBV7-3
cdr3_aa: CASSPIPGYGYTF
cdr3_nt: TGTGCCAGCAGCCCAATTCCGGGCTATGGCTACACCTTC

j_call: TRBJ2-3
clone_size: NA
d_call: TRBD1
v_call: TRBV9
cdr3_aa: CASSGVGTGEPTDTQYF
cdr3_nt: TGTGCCAGCAGCGGCGTAGGGACAGGAGAACCTACAGATACGCAGTATTTT

j_call: TRBJ1-2
clone_size: NA
d_call: NA
v_call: TRBV2
cdr3_aa: CASSRDKKFYGYTF
cdr3_nt: TGTGCCAGTAGCCGGGACAAGAAATTCTATGGCTACACCTTC

j_call: TRBJ2-7
clone_size: many
d_call: TRBD1
v_call: TRBV15
cdr3_aa: CATSRDRGFYEQYF
cdr3_nt: TGTGCCACCAGCAGGGACAGGGGTTTCTACGAGCAGTACTTC

j_call: TRBJ2-2
clone_size: few
d_call: NA
v_call: TRBV24-1
cdr3_aa: CATSAPGHRPGELFF
cdr3_nt: TGTGCCACCAGTGCCCCGGGCCACAGACCCGGGGAGCTGTTTTTT

j_call: TRBJ1-4
clone_size: NA
d_call: TRBD1
v_call: TRBV6-1
cdr3_aa: CASRRQGSNEKLFF
cdr3_nt: TGTGCCAGCAGACGACAGGGAAGTAATGAAAAACTGTTTTTT

j_call: TRBJ1-5
clone_size: NA
d_call: NA
v_call: TRBV12-3/TRBV12-4
cdr3_aa: CASSLQGVGQPQHF
cdr3_nt: TGTGCCAGCAGTTTACAGGGTGTGGGTCAGCCCCAGCATTTT

j_call: TRBJ2-5
clone_size: NA
d_call: TRBD2
v_call: TRBV5-1
cdr3_aa: CASSLAGGGGQETQYF
cdr3_nt: TGCGCCAGCAGCTTGGCAGGCGGGGGGGGCCAAGAGACCCAGTACTTC

j_call: TRBJ1-1
clone_size: NA
d_call: NA
v_call: TRBV9
cdr3_aa: CASSPDGTTEAFF
cdr3_nt: TGTGCCAGCAGCCCCGACGGGACCACTGAAGCTTTCTTT

j_call: TRBJ2-3
clone_size: few
d_call: NA
v_call: TRBV3-1
cdr3_aa: CASSRQGGFSTDTQYF
cdr3_nt: TGTGCCAGCAGCCGCCAAGGCGGATTTAGCACAGATACGCAGTATTTT

j_call: TRBJ2-5
clone_size: NA
d_call: NA
v_call: TRBV3-1
cdr3_aa: CASSHGGSETQYF
cdr3_nt: TGTGCCAGCAGCCATGGGGGATCGGAGACCCAGTACTTC

j_call: TRBJ1-2
clone_size: NA
d_call: NA
v_call: TRBV14
cdr3_aa: CASSQDWQGYGYTF
cdr3_nt: TGTGCCAGCAGCCAAGATTGGCAGGGTTATGGCTACACCTTC

j_call: TRBJ2-7
clone_size: NA
d_call: TRBD1
v_call: TRBV6-1
cdr3_aa: CASSEAFGQGYEQYF
cdr3_nt: TGTGCCAGCAGTGAAGCTTTCGGACAGGGCTACGAGCAGTACTTC

j_call: TRBJ1-1
clone_size: NA
d_call: NA
v_call: TRBV4-3
cdr3_aa: CASSQDSEGNTEAFF
cdr3_nt: TGCGCCAGCAGCCAAGATAGTGAGGGGAACACTGAAGCTTTCTTT

j_call: TRBJ2-3
clone_size: NA
d_call: TRBD2
v_call: TRBV5-4
cdr3_aa: CASSSGTSGASTDTQYF
cdr3_nt: TGTGCCAGCAGCTCGGGGACTAGCGGAGCTAGCACAGATACGCAGTATTTT

j_call: TRBJ2-1
clone_size: few
d_call: NA
v_call: TRBV24-1
cdr3_aa: CATSESLRDYNEQFF
cdr3_nt: TGTGCCACCAGTGAGTCTTTGCGGGATTACAATGAGCAGTTCTTC

j_call: TRBJ2-3
clone_size: few
d_call: TRBD2
v_call: TRBV30
cdr3_aa: CAWSFGRATDTQYF
cdr3_nt: TGTGCCTGGAGCTTCGGGAGGGCCACAGATACGCAGTATTTT

j_call: TRBJ2-5
clone_size: few
d_call: NA
v_call: TRBV20-1
cdr3_aa: CSAHQQGLTQYF
cdr3_nt: TGCAGTGCCCATCAACAGGGTTTAACCCAGTACTTC

j_call: TRBJ1-1
clone_size: NA
d_call: NA
v_call: TRBV7-2
cdr3_aa: CASSLDAGTNTEAFF
cdr3_nt: TGTGCCAGCAGCTTAGACGCCGGGACGAACACTGAAGCTTTCTTT

j_call: TRBJ2-7
clone_size: NA
d_call: TRBD2
v_call: TRBV29-1
cdr3_aa: CSVKIAGGPLSYEQYF
cdr3_nt: TGCAGCGTGAAAATAGCGGGAGGCCCCCTCTCCTACGAGCAGTACTTC

j_call: TRBJ2-7
clone_size: few
d_call: TRBD1
v_call: TRBV7-9
cdr3_aa: CASKRQGDSYEQYF
cdr3_nt: TGTGCCAGCAAGAGACAGGGTGACTCCTACGAGCAGTACTTC

j_call: TRBJ2-2
clone_size: NA
d_call: TRBD2
v_call: TRBV20-1
cdr3_aa: CSTPLGAGANTGELFF
cdr3_nt: TGCAGTACCCCCTTGGGAGCGGGGGCGAACACCGGGGAGCTGTTTTTT

j_call: TRBJ2-3
clone_size: NA
d_call: TRBD2
v_call: TRBV30
cdr3_aa: CAWSGLAGVKGDTQYF
cdr3_nt: TGTGCCTGGAGTGGGTTAGCGGGAGTAAAGGGTGATACGCAGTATTTT

j_call: TRBJ2-4
clone_size: NA
d_call: NA
v_call: TRBV10-3
cdr3_aa: CATSLQGNIQYF
cdr3_nt: TGTGCCACCTCCCTTCAGGGAAACATTCAGTACTTC

j_call: TRBJ2-1
clone_size: NA
d_call: NA
v_call: TRBV12-3/TRBV12-4
cdr3_aa: CASSLGPPAYNEQFF
cdr3_nt: TGTGCCAGCAGTTTAGGGCCGCCGGCCTACAATGAGCAGTTCTTC

j_call: TRBJ2-7
clone_size: NA
d_call: TRBD1
v_call: TRBV11-3
cdr3_aa: CASSPRTGPPYEQYF
cdr3_nt: TGTGCCAGCAGTCCTAGGACAGGCCCTCCCTACGAGCAGTACTTC

j_call: TRBJ2-3
clone_size: NA
d_call: TRBD2
v_call: TRBV13
cdr3_aa: CASSLARLAGITDTQYF
cdr3_nt: TGTGCCAGCAGCTTAGCCAGACTAGCGGGGATCACAGATACGCAGTATTTT

j_call: TRBJ1-3
clone_size: NA
d_call: NA
v_call: TRBV10-3
cdr3_aa: CAISGTQGGNTIYF
cdr3_nt: TGTGCCATCAGTGGGACCCAGGGAGGAAACACCATATATTTT

j_call: TRBJ2-7
clone_size: NA
d_call: TRBD1
v_call: TRBV7-8
cdr3_aa: CASSLAGTEYEQYF
cdr3_nt: TGTGCCAGCAGCTTAGCCGGGACAGAGTACGAGCAGTACTTC

j_call: TRBJ2-2
clone_size: NA
d_call: NA
v_call: TRBV29-1
cdr3_aa: CSAGRVAGTGELFF
cdr3_nt: TGCAGCGCCGGGCGTGTCGCGGGCACCGGGGAGCTGTTTTTT

j_call: TRBJ2-1
clone_size: NA
d_call: NA
v_call: TRBV5-6
cdr3_aa: CASNRRQGGVDEQFF
cdr3_nt: TGTGCCAGCAACCGACGGCAGGGGGGGGTGGATGAGCAGTTCTTC

j_call: TRBJ2-1
clone_size: NA
d_call: NA
v_call: TRBV20-1
cdr3_aa: CSARDREGGPWNEQFF
cdr3_nt: TGCAGTGCTAGAGATCGTGAGGGAGGACCGTGGAATGAGCAGTTCTTC

j_call: TRBJ2-2
clone_size: NA
d_call: NA
v_call: TRBV7-7
cdr3_aa: CASSPPFGELFF
cdr3_nt: TGTGCTAGCAGCCCTCCATTCGGGGAGCTGTTTTTT

j_call: TRBJ2-1
clone_size: NA
d_call: TRBD1
v_call: TRBV12-3/TRBV12-4
cdr3_aa: CASSPSPGQGNEQFF
cdr3_nt: TGTGCCAGCAGTCCGTCACCGGGACAGGGGAATGAGCAGTTCTTC

j_call: TRBJ2-7
clone_size: NA
d_call: NA
v_call: TRBV15
cdr3_aa: CATSRDWAGEVEQYF
cdr3_nt: TGTGCCACCAGCAGAGATTGGGCAGGGGAGGTGGAGCAGTACTTC

j_call: TRBJ1-1
clone_size: few
d_call: NA
v_call: TRBV3-1
cdr3_aa: CASSQGGREAFF
cdr3_nt: TGTGCCAGCAGCCAAGGAGGCAGAGAAGCTTTCTTT

j_call: TRBJ2-1
clone_size: NA
d_call: TRBD2
v_call: TRBV7-9
cdr3_aa: CASSPAGGYYNEQFF
cdr3_nt: TGTGCCAGCAGTCCAGCGGGAGGGTATTACAATGAGCAGTTCTTC

j_call: TRBJ1-2
clone_size: many
d_call: NA
v_call: TRBV5-1
cdr3_aa: CASSLTGGGYTF
cdr3_nt: TGCGCCAGCAGCTTGACTGGGGGCGGCTACACCTTC

j_call: TRBJ2-1
clone_size: NA
d_call: TRBD2
v_call: TRBV12-5
cdr3_aa: CASGLAVTSATGNEQFF
cdr3_nt: TGTGCTAGTGGTTTGGCAGTGACTAGCGCTACCGGAAATGAGCAGTTCTTC

j_call: TRBJ2-1
clone_size: once
d_call: TRBD2
v_call: TRBV11-2
cdr3_aa: CASSSTLAGGNNEQFF
cdr3_nt: TGTGCCAGCAGCTCGACGCTAGCGGGCGGTAACAATGAGCAGTTCTTC

j_call: TRBJ2-2
clone_size: NA
d_call: NA
v_call: TRBV29-1
cdr3_aa: CSVEVGTFYTGELFF
cdr3_nt: TGCAGCGTTGAAGTAGGGACCTTTTACACCGGGGAGCTGTTTTTT

j_call: TRBJ2-7
clone_size: many
d_call: NA
v_call: TRBV12-3/TRBV12-4
cdr3_aa: CASSPRGYEQYF
cdr3_nt: TGTGCCAGCAGTCCGAGAGGTTACGAGCAGTACTTC

j_call: TRBJ2-1
clone_size: few
d_call: TRBD2
v_call: TRBV4-2
cdr3_aa: CASSPPFGSGRASEQFF
cdr3_nt: TGTGCCAGCAGCCCCCCTTTTGGTAGCGGGAGGGCCAGTGAGCAGTTCTTC

j_call: TRBJ1-2
clone_size: NA
d_call: TRBD1
v_call: TRBV7-8
cdr3_aa: CASSQRFRDRRIGGYTF
cdr3_nt: TGTGCCAGCAGCCAGAGATTCCGGGACAGGAGGATAGGAGGCTACACCTTC

j_call: TRBJ2-7
clone_size: NA
d_call: TRBD1
v_call: TRBV24-1
cdr3_aa: CATSDTRTGAYEQYF
cdr3_nt: TGTGCCACCAGTGATACCCGGACAGGGGCCTACGAGCAGTACTTC

j_call: TRBJ2-2
clone_size: NA
d_call: TRBD1
v_call: TRBV6-5
cdr3_aa: CASSSSGTGHTGELFF
cdr3_nt: TGTGCCAGCAGTTCTTCCGGGACAGGGCACACCGGGGAGCTGTTTTTT

j_call: TRBJ2-3
clone_size: few
d_call: NA
v_call: TRBV6-5
cdr3_aa: CASRTGNTDTQYF
cdr3_nt: TGTGCCAGCAGGACCGGAAACACAGATACGCAGTATTTT

j_call: TRBJ1-1
clone_size: NA
d_call: NA
v_call: TRBV5-5
cdr3_aa: CASSLVEGPNTEAFF
cdr3_nt: TGTGCCAGCAGCTTGGTTGAGGGACCGAACACTGAAGCTTTCTTT

j_call: TRBJ2-5
clone_size: few
d_call: TRBD2
v_call: TRBV9
cdr3_aa: CASSTRAGGESETQYF
cdr3_nt: TGTGCCAGCAGCACTAGAGCGGGGGGAGAGTCGGAGACCCAGTACTTC